Presented here are 9 T cell receptor beta chains from one specimen sequenced in a study of blood T cell repertoires in COVID-19. Assay used: immunoSEQ multiplex PCR; TCRdb lists only in-frame clones, some missing. This table has 200,000 to 250,000 clones, roughly 82% appearing once. Sequencing used peripheral blood. The receptors originated from a woman aged 70-85 years with acute or convalescent COVID-19.

For this clone: The sample contains more than one DNA sequence encoding this CDR3. The chain carries TRBV5-1 and TRBJ2-3; possibly TRBD2 for D (6 bases). The CDR3 length is 14 residues. V lost 4 bases to trimming and J lost 1 base, with 10 bases between them. From germline, CDR1 is SGHRS and CDR2 YFSETQ. The CDR3 protein is CASSPGGGTDTQYF. The CDR3 DNA sequence: TGCGCCAGCAGCCCGGGCGGGGGCACAGATACGCAGTATTTT.

This rearrangement joins TRBV5-4 to TRBJ1-3, with 8 bases lining up with TRBD1. The CDR3 is 18 amino acids. Losses at the gene ends were 4 bases for V and 4 bases for J; bases not matched to a gene: 16. Germline CDR1 and CDR2: SGHNT and YYREEE (reference sequence). CDR3 region: CASSLTGQGGNKGNTIYF. In DNA, the CDR3 is TGTGCCAGCAGCCTGACCGGACAGGGCGGAAATAAGGGAAACACCATATATTTT.

V gene TRBV27 combines with J gene TRBJ1-5; the match to TRBD1 covers 11 bases. With V trimmed by 8 bases and J by 7 bases, 7 bases remained unmatched. The CDR3 runs 14 residues. The germline CDR1 and CDR2 sequences are MNHEY and SMNVEV (reference sequence). DNA for the CDR3: TGTGCCAGCGCGGACAGGGGGCATCACCAGCCCCAGCATTTT. Translated: CASADRGHHQPQHF.

This clone was counted a few times. The rearrangement joins TRBV10-3 to TRBJ2-7; 8 bases map to TRBD1. Trimming at V came to 6 bases and at J to 2 bases, leaving 6 bases not matched to a gene. Looked up from germline, CDR1 is ENHRY and CDR2 is SYGVKD. This CDR3 is built from 14 residues. The CDR3 coding sequence is TGTGCCATCAGGGGGACAGGCCACCCCTACGAGCAGTACTTC. It codes for CAIRGTGHPYEQYF.

CDR3 residues: CARKQGAGSPLHF. Written as DNA, the CDR3 is TGTGCCCGAAAACAGGGGGCAGGTTCACCCCTCCACTTT. The chain combines TRBV30 with TRBJ1-6; 9 bases align to TRBD1. V lost 8 bases, J lost 9 bases, and 8 bases stayed unmatched. Germline V gene data show CDR1 as GTSNPN and CDR2 as SVGIG (reference sequence). CDR3 length: 13 residues.

The CDR3 nucleotides read TGTGCCAGCAGCTCCCTCAGGGGAGGGGACACTGAAGCTTTCTTT. Encoded protein: CASSSLRGGDTEAFF. The rearrangement uses TRBV7-2 and TRBJ1-1; TRBD1 might be the D (6 bases). The V and J ends lost 4 bases and 3 bases respectively, with 15 bases between them. Germline values: CDR1 SGHTA, CDR2 FQGNSA. The CDR3 is made up of 15 amino acids.

This clone was detected once. This chain connects TRBV7-8 to TRBJ1-2; 9 bases agree with TRBD1. Trimming removed 5 bases from V and 6 bases from J; junction bases left unmatched: 16. Germline assignment: CDR1 SGHVS and CDR2 FQNEAQ. This CDR3 is built from 17 residues. As DNA, the CDR3 is TGTGCCAGCAGCCCCTTAGGTCCCGGGACAGGGTGGGATGGCTACACCTTC. This sequence encodes CASSPLGPGTGWDGYTF. The complete variable domain, with remaining parts taken from reference TRBV7-8 and TRBJ1-2, reads GAGVSQSPRYKVAKRGQDVALRCDPISGHVSLFWYQQALGQGPEFLTYFQNEAQLDKSGLPSDRFFAERPEGSVSTLKIQRTQQEDSAVYLCASSPLGPGTGWDGYTFGSGTRLTVV.

This chain uses TRBV6-5 with TRBJ1-2; 9 bases agree with TRBD1. CDR3 length: 14 amino acids. With V trimmed by 6 bases and J by 5 bases, 7 bases remained unmatched. The germline V gene has CDR1 MNHEY and CDR2 SVGAGI. The CDR3 region is CASSAGTGLYGYTF. DNA of the CDR3: TGTGCCAGCAGCGCCGGGACAGGGTTATATGGCTACACCTTC.

The V gene is TRBV6-2 or TRBV6-3, the J gene TRBJ1-5; the match to TRBD1 covers 9 bases. Germline-derived CDR1 and CDR2 are MNHEY and SVGEGT. Trimming removed 2 bases from V and 4 bases from J; junction bases left unmatched: 0. The CDR3 spans 14 residues. As DNA, the CDR3 is TGTGCCAGCAGTTACGGGACAGGGAATCAGCCCCAGCATTTT. Amino acids: CASSYGTGNQPQHF.